Sequencing of this T cell receptor beta chain was carried out in a study of T-cell memory formation after mild COVID-19. Whole-study context: The TCR clusters were mostly specific to one donor.

With respect to this clonotype: Its matching antigen is unknown.

Study conclusions and caveats: There was no confirmation that second-wave clones peaking on day 37 were SARS-CoV-2 specific. That cross-reactive memory joined was suggested by some responding clones appearing in pre-infection memory.

V lost 4 bases and J 8 bases, leaving 14 bases between the germline ends. Germline V gene data show CDR1 as SGHTA and CDR2 as FQGNSA. The CDR3 consists of 13 residues. cDNA libraries for TCR alpha and TCR beta, carrying sample barcodes and UMIs, came from 5'RACE with constant-segment primers. TCRdb redid the calling of the 5' RACE reads with MiXCR, one entry per CDR3 protein. The profile shows 350,000 to 450,000 distinct CDR3 sequences, under 15% of them singletons. The rearrangement joins TRBV7-2 to TRBJ1-2; D unclear. Sequencing input: PBMCs or a T cell subset sorted from them (not recorded which). The TCR sequence derives from a man younger than 35 who had mild COVID-19 (a few samples of this study predate the infection). Cell type and time point are not known. The CDR3 DNA sequence: TGTGCCAGCAGCTCGGAAGGGTACAACGGCTACACCTTC. It translates to CASSSEGYNGYTF.